This entry lists 16 T cell receptor beta chains sequenced from one sample in a study of cytomegalovirus exposure and HLA in healthy donors. The PCR used 60 Vbeta and 13 Jbeta primers. Assay: immunoSEQ multiplex PCR; the TCRdb copy retains only in-frame clones and omits some. This sample contains 80,000 to 100,000 clones. The material sequenced was PBMCs. The receptors here all came from a man aged 45-65 years in good health and CMV-seronegative.

The chain links TRBV7-6 to TRBJ2-7; TRBD1 is a possible D gene (6 bases). Trimming removed 1 base from V and 7 bases from J, with 14 bases in between. Germline CDR1 and CDR2: SGHVS and FNYEAQ. This CDR3 contains 14 residues. CDR3 nucleotide sequence: TGTGCCAGCAGCTTAGGCGGCAGGGGCCTGGAGCAGTACTTC. Translating gives CASSLGGRGLEQYF.

The J gene is TRBJ1-4, the V gene TRBV27, with 8 bases identical to TRBD1. The ends lost 2 bases at V and 7 bases at J; junction bases unmatched: 9. This CDR3 has 16 amino acids. Germline V gene data show CDR1 as MNHEY and CDR2 as SMNVEV (reference sequence). The CDR3 loop is CASSLQTGVGSEKLFF. CDR3 sequence (DNA): TGTGCCAGCAGTTTACAGACAGGGGTTGGCAGTGAAAAACTGTTTTTT.

V usage is TRBV30 and J usage is TRBJ2-3, with D tentatively TRBD1 (5 bases). The CDR3 extends over 12 amino acids. Germline CDR1 is GTSNPN and CDR2 is SVGIG (reference sequence). Trimming shortened V by 0 bases and J by 5 bases, and 6 bases separated the two germline ends. CDR3 DNA sequence: TGTGCCTGGAGTGTAAGGGGAGATACGCAGTATTTT. As protein: CAWSVRGDTQYF.

The V and J genes are TRBV18 and TRBJ1-2; D might be TRBD1 (6 bases). In germline, CDR1 is KGHSH, CDR2 LQKENI. The CDR3 is made up of 13 amino acids. The ends were cut back, 2 bases at V and 3 bases at J, with 7 bases in the middle. CDR3 in amino acids: CASSPGGDYGYTF. In DNA, the CDR3 is TGTGCCAGCTCACCAGGGGGCGACTATGGCTACACCTTC.

V usage is TRBV7-2 and J usage is TRBJ2-4; 9 bases line up with TRBD2. The CDR3 is 19 residues long. The V gene's germline CDR1 is SGHTA and CDR2 FQGNSA. J gave up 3 bases and V 2 bases, and 14 bases lay outside the gene matches. For the CDR3, the DNA is TGTGCCAGCAGCTTACTGCCGCGGGGGGGCCTTCGGAGCAAAAACATTCAGTACTTC. This gives the protein CASSLLPRGGLRSKNIQYF. The full variable domain, with the rest looked up from reference TRBV7-2 and TRBJ2-4, is GAGVSQSPSNKVTEKGKDVELRCDPISGHTALYWYRQSLGQGLEFLIYFQGNSAPDKSGLPSDRFSAERTGGSVSTLTIQRTQQEDSAVYLCASSLLPRGGLRSKNIQYFGAGTRLSVL.

This chain uses TRBV2 with TRBJ2-7; D gene ambiguous. This CDR3 spans 14 amino acids. Germline V gene sequence: CDR1 SNHLY, CDR2 FYNNEI. Trimming left V 2 bases short and J 0 bases short, with 8 bases between. The CDR3 sequence is CASSELGTSYEQYF. The CDR3 bases are TGTGCCAGCAGTGAATTGGGCACCTCCTACGAGCAGTACTTC.

V is TRBV13 and J is TRBJ1-5; the D is unclear. Germline lookup yields CDR1 PRHDT and CDR2 FYEKMQ (reference sequence). The CDR3 loop spans 16 amino acids. V was cut by 0 bases and J by 1 base, with 10 bases left in between. The CDR3 here is CASSLGLSVSNQPQHF. CDR3 nucleotide sequence: TGTGCCAGCAGCTTAGGCTTGTCGGTGAGCAATCAGCCCCAGCATTTT.

V usage is TRBV5-5 and J usage is TRBJ2-5; a weak D match, TRBD2 (6 bases). Looked up from germline, CDR1 is SGHKS and CDR2 is YYEKEE (reference sequence). The CDR3 has 14 residues. Deletions cut 1 base from V and 7 bases from J, with 14 bases between. CDR3 sequence (DNA): TGTGCCAGCAGCTTGAATCTGGGGGGTTGGACCCAGTACTTC. It codes for CASSLNLGGWTQYF.

The CDR3 sequence is CASIATDRGRRTNEKLFF. The CDR3 DNA reads TGTGCCAGCATCGCCACCGACAGGGGGAGGAGGACTAATGAAAAACTGTTTTTT. This chain connects TRBV7-9 to TRBJ1-4; 9 bases are shared with TRBD1. Germline V gene data show CDR1 as SEHNR and CDR2 as FQNEAQ (reference sequence). Germline trimming cut 7 bases from V and 2 bases from J; bases unmatched to any gene: 14. This CDR3 spans 18 amino acids. The full variable domain, in which reference TRBV7-9 and TRBJ1-4 provide the parts outside the CDR3, is DTGVSQNPRHKITKRGQNVTFRCDPISEHNRLYWYRQTLGQGPEFLTYFQNEAQLEKSRLLSDRFSAERPKGSFSTLEIQRTEQGDSAMYLCASIATDRGRRTNEKLFFGSGTQLSVL.

To note about this clone: The sample contains more than one DNA sequence encoding this CDR3. The rearrangement links TRBV11-2 to TRBJ1-5; D perhaps matches TRBD1 (6 bases). The CDR3 spans 13 residues. Germline-derived CDR1 and CDR2 are SGHAT and FQNNGV. Trimming removed 5 bases from V and 6 bases from J, with 11 bases in between. For the CDR3, the DNA is TGTGCCAGCAGCCCACAGGGATCTCAGCCCCAGCATTTT. It is translated as CASSPQGSQPQHF.

In DNA form, the CDR3 reads TGTGCCAGCAGTGAGCGGACAGGGTCCACCGGGCAGTACTTC. The encoded protein is CASSERTGSTGQYF. The gene calls are TRBV2 and TRBJ2-7, with 8 bases identical to TRBD1. Trimming at V came to 3 bases and at J to 9 bases, leaving 10 bases not matched to a gene. The CDR3 totals 14 residues. The germline V gene encodes CDR1 SNHLY and CDR2 FYNNEI.

The chain recombines TRBV2 with TRBJ1-6; D is possibly TRBD1 (5 bases). The CDR3 contains 15 residues. Germline CDR1 reads SNHLY; CDR2 reads FYNNEI. V lost 2 bases, J lost 8 bases, and 13 bases lay in between. The CDR3 loop is CASSEPGVWDSPLHF. CDR3 nucleotides: TGTGCCAGCAGTGAACCGGGGGTCTGGGATTCACCCCTCCACTTT.

The CDR3 sequence is CASSEEGFTVFGYTF. CDR3 nucleotides: TGCGCCAGCAGTGAAGAGGGTTTTACTGTCTTTGGCTACACCTTC. The chain couples TRBV10-2 to TRBJ1-2; D not resolved. The CDR3 loop spans 15 amino acids. Per the germline V gene, CDR1 is WSHSY and CDR2 is SAAADI. V was clipped by 3 bases and J by 7 bases, with 18 bases between them.

CDR3 DNA: TGTGCCAGCAGCGCCGAGAACAGGGCCTATAATTCACCCCTCCACTTT. This translates into CASSAENRAYNSPLHF. The chain is built from TRBV9 and TRBJ1-6; the D gene is possibly TRBD1 (6 bases). V was trimmed by 3 bases and J by 2 bases, leaving 12 bases between them. Germline values: CDR1 SGDLS, CDR2 YYNGEE. The CDR3 is 16 residues long.

The chain recombines TRBV5-1 with TRBJ2-7; D perhaps matches TRBD1 (5 bases). V was clipped by 0 bases and J by 6 bases, with 13 bases between them. CDR3 length equals 14 residues. CDR1 and CDR2 from the germline V gene are SGHRS and YFSETQ. The CDR3 DNA follows: TGCGCCAGCAGCTTGGACAGGAATCGCGGCGAGCAGTACTTC. This codes for CASSLDRNRGEQYF.

This chain uses TRBV10-3 with TRBJ1-2, with a tentative D call TRBD1 (6 bases). Trimming took off 6 bases at V and 9 bases at J, with 17 bases between the two ends. The germline CDR1 and CDR2 sequences are ENHRY and SYGVKD. This CDR3 is 13 amino acids long. CDR3 DNA sequence: TGTGCCATCAGCCCCCGGACAGATAGTAGCTACACCTTC. This gives the protein CAISPRTDSSYTF.